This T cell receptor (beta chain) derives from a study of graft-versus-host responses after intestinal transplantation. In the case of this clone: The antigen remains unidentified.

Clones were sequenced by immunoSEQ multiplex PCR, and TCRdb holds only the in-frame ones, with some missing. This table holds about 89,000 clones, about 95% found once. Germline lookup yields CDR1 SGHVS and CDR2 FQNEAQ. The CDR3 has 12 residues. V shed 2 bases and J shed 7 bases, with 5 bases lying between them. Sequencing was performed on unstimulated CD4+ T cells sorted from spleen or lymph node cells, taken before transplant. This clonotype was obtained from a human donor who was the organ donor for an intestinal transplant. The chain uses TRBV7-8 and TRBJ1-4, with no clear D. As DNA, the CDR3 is TGTGCCAGCAGCTTATCTTCTGAAAAACTGTTTTTT. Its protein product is CASSLSSEKLFF.